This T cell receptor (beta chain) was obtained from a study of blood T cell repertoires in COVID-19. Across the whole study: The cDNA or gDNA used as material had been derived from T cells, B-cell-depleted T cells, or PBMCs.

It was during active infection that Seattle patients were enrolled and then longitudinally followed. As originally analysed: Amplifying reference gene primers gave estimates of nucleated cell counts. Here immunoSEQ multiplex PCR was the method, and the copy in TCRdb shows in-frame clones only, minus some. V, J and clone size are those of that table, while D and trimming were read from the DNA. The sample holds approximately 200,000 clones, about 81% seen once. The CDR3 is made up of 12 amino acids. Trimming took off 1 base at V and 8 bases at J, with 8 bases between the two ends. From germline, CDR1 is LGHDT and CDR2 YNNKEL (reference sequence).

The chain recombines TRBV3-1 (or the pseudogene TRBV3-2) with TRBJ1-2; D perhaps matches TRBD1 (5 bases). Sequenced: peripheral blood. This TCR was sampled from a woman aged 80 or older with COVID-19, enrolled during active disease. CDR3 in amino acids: CASSQGRQGYTF. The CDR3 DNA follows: TGTGCCAGCAGCCAAGGGAGACAGGGCTACACCTTC.